The source of this T cell receptor beta chain is a study of blood T cell repertoires in COVID-19. Looking at the study overall: The United States, Italy and Spain provided the acute and convalescent COVID-19 samples. PBMCs, B-cell-depleted T cells, or T cells provided the cDNA or gDNA that made up the material.

This clone was recorded once. The age range of participants was about 18 to 90 years, with residence in roughly 25 US areas. Symptom resolution, clearance, or two negative PCRs marked donors in Cohort 3 as recovered. Produced via immunoSEQ multiplex PCR; TCRdb's table is partial and in-frame only. The profile covers roughly 500,000 clones, with roughly nine tenths appearing a single time and just over 8% taken by the ten largest. The sequencing sample was made of PBMCs or T cells enriched from blood (not recorded which). This clonotype originated in a woman aged 55-69 years who had recovered from COVID-19.

The CDR3 DNA follows: TGTGCCAGCAGCAAGACAGGGGACCTTGCCTACGAGCAGTACTTC. Amino acid sequence: CASSKTGDLAYEQYF. The rearrangement joins TRBV7-8 to TRBJ2-7, with 8 bases fitting TRBD1. With 5 bases clipped from V and 2 bases from J, the junction kept 8 bases outside the gene matches. The CDR3 has 15 amino acids. Germline CDR1 SGHVS, CDR2 FQNEAQ.